This section outlines one T cell receptor (beta chain) sequence together with its context. In germline, CDR1 is SGHTA, CDR2 FQGNSA. CDR3 size: 13 residues. Trimming took 5 bases from V and 5 from J, leaving 10 bases between them. The record originates from a study of blood T cell repertoires in COVID-19. A Seattle source enrolled patients during active infection and followed them longitudinally. Measured with immunoSEQ multiplex PCR; TCRdb has only the in-frame clones, and not every one. The sample contains about 330,000 clones, about 91% of which appear only once. This chain links TRBV7-2 with TRBJ2-1, with D perhaps TRBD1 (6 bases). This sequence originates from a man aged 25-45 years with COVID-19, enrolled during active disease. Sequencing was carried out using peripheral blood. The DNA for the CDR3 is TGTGCCAGCAGCCGGGACATCAACAATGAGCAGTTCTTC. Amino acid sequence: CASSRDINNEQFF.